This T cell receptor beta chain derives from a study of blood T cell repertoires in COVID-19. Study context: Both acute and convalescent COVID-19 samples were obtained from the United States, Italy and Spain. Sources were T cells, B-cell-depleted T cells, or PBMCs; the material itself was cDNA or gDNA.

Method: immunoSEQ multiplex PCR; TCRdb's copy keeps in-frame clones and lacks some. The table includes more than 70,000 clones, more than 80% detected once. Sequenced material: peripheral blood. The origin of this receptor is a woman of 80 years or more with active or convalescent COVID-19.

In nucleotides, the CDR3 is TGTGCCATCAGCTCGGGGGGGTACGAGCAGTACTTC. Encoded protein: CAISSGGYEQYF. The chain links TRBV10-3 to TRBJ2-7; 8 bases fit TRBD2. The CDR3 length is 12 residues. The trim removed 6 bases at V and 4 bases at J, leaving 2 bases unmatched. Germline V gives CDR1 ENHRY, CDR2 SYGVKD.